The source of this T cell receptor (beta chain) is a study of T cells expressing NK-cell markers. Study details: Sequencing covered eight donors, seven HCMV-seropositive and one seronegative.

Findings of the study overall: Also leading the CD3+CD56-NKG2C+ fraction in a few donors were these clonotypes. Of the CD8+ T cells in about 6 donors, about 1.0-7.0% belonged to dominant NKG2C+ clonotypes.

Reanalyzing the 5' RACE reads, TCRdb keeps one entry per CDR3 protein, without DNA. The repertoire table contains under 200,000 distinct CDR3 sequences. The CDR3 consists of 14 residues. In germline, CDR1 is SNHLY, CDR2 FYNNEI. With respect to this clonotype: Its cognate antigen is unknown.

V is TRBV2 and J is TRBJ2-2. Sequences were obtained from blood T cells: a sorted CD56 or NKG2C T cell subset, CD4+ or CD8+ T cells, or bulk PBMC T cells (not recorded which). This clonotype originated in a woman between 18 and 70 years old in good health. The CDR3 sequence: CASRGADFTGELFF.